The TCR beta chain described here comes from a study of radiotherapy plus CTLA-4 blockade in lung cancer. Study observations and caveats: Tumor-origin TCR clones grew in blood after radiotherapy plus ipilimumab.

Of note for this clone: Its matching antigen is unknown.

Unmatched junction bases numbered 9, after V lost 7 bases and J lost 8 bases. Germline lookup yields CDR1 SQVTM and CDR2 ANQGSEA. CDR3 length: 14 amino acids. Only in-frame clones appear in the TCRdb table, and some are missing; sequencing was by immunoSEQ multiplex PCR. The repertoire consists of 40,000 or so clones, with about 70% occurring once and the leading ten covering 9.8%. The chain employs TRBV29-1 and TRBJ2-1; 12 bases map to TRBD2. Sequenced material: peripheral blood, taken from a patient treated with radiotherapy plus ipilimumab. This receptor was obtained from a human donor with non-small cell lung cancer who had stable disease on radiotherapy plus ipilimumab. CDR3 in amino acids: CSAGRGLAGHEQFF. The CDR3 DNA is TGCAGCGCCGGGCGGGGACTAGCGGGCCATGAGCAGTTCTTC.